This TCR beta chain appears in the sequencing data of a study of cytomegalovirus exposure and HLA in healthy donors. Germline values: CDR1 SGDLS, CDR2 YYNGEE. The CDR3 runs to 15 residues. V trimming: 4 bases; J trimming: 0 bases; junction bases outside the gene matches: 6. Primers for the PCR totalled 60 Vbeta and 13 Jbeta. The protocol was immunoSEQ multiplex PCR, while the TCRdb copy is restricted to in-frame clones and leaves out a portion. The sample has a few hundred thousand clones; approximately 68% are singletons. The chain carries TRBV9 and TRBJ2-7; TRBD1 matches at 8 bases. The sequenced sample consisted of PBMCs. The clonotype was recovered from a woman between 25 and 40 years old in good health and CMV-seronegative. The CDR3 reads CASSRTGGPSYEQYF. DNA of the CDR3: TGTGCCAGCAGCAGAACAGGGGGTCCCTCCTACGAGCAGTACTTC. Complete variable domain (other parts from reference TRBV9 and TRBJ2-7): DSGVTQTPKHLITATGQRVTLRCSPRSGDLSVYWYQQSLDQGLQFLIQYYNGEERAKGNILERFSAQQFPDLHSELNLSSLELGDSALYFCASSRTGGPSYEQYFGPGTRLTVT.